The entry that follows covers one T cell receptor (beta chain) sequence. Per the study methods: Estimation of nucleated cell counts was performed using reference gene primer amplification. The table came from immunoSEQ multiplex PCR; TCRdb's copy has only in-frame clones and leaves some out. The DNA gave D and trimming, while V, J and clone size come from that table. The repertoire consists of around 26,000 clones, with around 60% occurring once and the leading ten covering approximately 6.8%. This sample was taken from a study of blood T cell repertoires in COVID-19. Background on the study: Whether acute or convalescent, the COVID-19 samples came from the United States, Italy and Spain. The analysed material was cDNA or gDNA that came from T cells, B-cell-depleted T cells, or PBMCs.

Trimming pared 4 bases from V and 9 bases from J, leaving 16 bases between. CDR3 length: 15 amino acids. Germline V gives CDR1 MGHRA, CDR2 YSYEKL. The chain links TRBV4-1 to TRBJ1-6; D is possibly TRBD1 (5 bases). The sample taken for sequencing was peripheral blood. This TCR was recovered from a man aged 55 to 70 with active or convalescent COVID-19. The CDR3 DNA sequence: TGCGCCAGCAGCCGGGCGGGGGGAGAGGGTTCACCCCTCCACTTT. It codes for CASSRAGGEGSPLHF.